This TCR beta chain is from a study of blood T cell repertoires in COVID-19. Study-level background: Sources were T cells, B-cell-depleted T cells, or PBMCs; the material itself was cDNA or gDNA.

Individuals drawn from under 30 US areas were about 18 to 90 years old. Self-reported history from a screening survey and questionnaire set each donor's cohort. Before being deemed recovered, Cohort 3 donors had two negative PCRs, clearance, or symptom resolution. The J segment lost 5 bases and the V segment lost 8 bases, leaving 7 bases of the junction unmatched. The CDR3 runs 14 residues. CDR1 is KGHDR and CDR2 is SFDVKD in the germline V gene. Assay used: immunoSEQ multiplex PCR; TCRdb lists only in-frame clones, some missing. The profile shows almost 500,000 clones, 70% to 90% of them singletons. The sequence derives from a woman aged 60 to 75 who had recovered from COVID-19. The V gene is TRBV24-1, the J gene TRBJ2-1; 8 nucleotides agree with TRBD1. The sequenced sample was PBMCs or T cells enriched from blood (not recorded which). The CDR3 bases are TGTGCCACCACGACAGGGGAGGTGGACAATGAGCAGTTCTTC. It translates to CATTTGEVDNEQFF.